One sample yielded the 32 T cell receptor beta chains listed below, sequenced in a study of blood T cells in healthy people across ages. A sample-barcoded 5' primer and a J-beta primer mix were used in a second PCR of roughly 6 to 11 cycles. Each CDR3 protein is one row after TCRdb ran MiXCR on the 5' RACE reads. The profile shows roughly 1,100,000 distinct CDR3 sequences, 20% to 25% of them singletons. The same specimen was also included in a second study, on T cells of mothers and their children.

The sample was blood. The receptors here all came from a girl aged 2-9 years in good health.

The chain links TRBV7-2 to TRBJ2-5; 9 nucleotides match TRBD2. Germline V CDR1 and CDR2: SGHTA, FQGNSA. The V and J ends lost 5 bases and 4 bases, in that order; junction bases with no gene match: 11. There are 16 residues in the CDR3. CDR3 DNA sequence: TGTGCCAGCAGCACTTTAGGCGGGGGGGTTGGAGAGACCCAGTACTTC. It is translated as CASSTLGGGVGETQYF.

The chain is built from TRBV9 and TRBJ2-5; 7 positions match TRBD1. The junction had 8 bases not matched to a gene; V was cut back by 4 bases and J by 2 bases. Per germline, CDR1 SGDLS and CDR2 YYNGEE. This CDR3 contains 15 residues. Here the CDR3 reads CASSTTTGIQETQYF. CDR3 coding DNA: TGTGCCAGCAGCACGACGACAGGGATACAAGAGACCCAGTACTTC.

The chain employs TRBV11-2 and TRBJ1-1; D perhaps matches TRBD1 (6 bases). The germline gives CDR1 SGHAT, CDR2 FQNNGV. V was pared by 6 bases and J by 7 bases, with 21 bases between. The CDR3 loop spans 15 amino acids. CDR3 DNA sequence: TGTGCCAGCAGGGGGGGGGCCGCCGGTCGCGGTGAAGCTTTCTTT. Encoded protein: CASRGGAAGRGEAFF. Combining the CDR3 with reference TRBV11-2 and TRBJ1-1 gives the whole variable domain EAGVAQSPRYKIIEKRQSVAFWCNPISGHATLYWYQQILGQGPKLLIQFQNNGVVDDSQLPKDRFSAERLKGVDSTLKIQPAKLEDSAVYLCASRGGAAGRGEAFFGQGTRLTVV.

The rearrangement links TRBV19 to TRBJ1-2, with 8 nucleotides matching TRBD1. The germline V gene encodes CDR1 LNHDA and CDR2 SQIVND (reference sequence). The CDR3 sequence is 16 residues long. V dropped 2 bases and J dropped 7; count of bases not matched to a gene: 12. This CDR3 is CASSIKSTGEVGGYTF. In DNA, the CDR3 is TGTGCCAGTAGTATAAAATCGACAGGGGAGGTTGGTGGCTACACCTTC. Full variable domain (rest looked up from reference TRBV19 and TRBJ1-2): DGGITQSPKYLFRKEGQNVTLSCEQNLNHDAMYWYRQDPGQGLRLIYYSQIVNDFQKGDIAEGYSVSREKKESFPLTVTSAQKNPTAFYLCASSIKSTGEVGGYTFGSGTRLTVV.

The chain employs TRBV21-1 and TRBJ2-1; the table names TRBD1, a call not compared with the DNA. TRBV21-1 is marked as a pseudogene. The CDR3 spans 17 residues. The CDR3 loop reads CASSKGLLVRGDHEQFF. DNA for the CDR3: TGTGCCAGCAGCAAAGGGTTACTGGTACGAGGGGACCATGAGCAGTTCTTC.

This clonotype was observed a few times. The CDR3 loop reads CATPTVNTEAFF. CDR3 in DNA: TGCGCCACCCCGACAGTGAACACTGAAGCTTTCTTT. The chain has TRBV5-1 and TRBJ1-1; perhaps TRBD1 as D (5 bases). CDR3 length: 12 residues. The V end lost 9 bases, the J end lost 0 bases, and 9 bases lay between the germline ends. Germline-derived CDR1 and CDR2 are SGHRS and YFSETQ.

V and J are TRBV7-9 and TRBJ1-2, with D hard to call. Deletions cut 2 bases from V and 7 bases from J, with 17 bases between. Germline V gives CDR1 SEHNR, CDR2 FQNEAQ (reference sequence). The CDR3 loop spans 15 amino acids. Written as DNA, the CDR3 is TGTGCCAGCAGCTTACCGGGCTTGACGGTTGGTGGCTACACCTTC. Translation: CASSLPGLTVGGYTF.

The chain links TRBV20-1 to TRBJ1-2, with D hard to call. Between the trimmed V and J ends, which lost 3 bases and 6 bases, there was a span of 11 bases. This CDR3 is 12 amino acids long. Per the germline V gene, CDR1 is DFQATT and CDR2 is SNEGSKA (reference sequence). CDR3 nucleotides: TGCAGTGCTAGGCTTGGGGATCATGGCTACACCTTC. Amino acids: CSARLGDHGYTF.

This clonotype was counted a single time. The CDR3 DNA sequence: TGTGCCAGCAGGCGGGACGCCTATGGCTACACCTTC. The encoded protein is CASRRDAYGYTF. V and J are TRBV2 and TRBJ1-2; TRBD1 is a possible D gene (5 bases). The CDR3 length is 12 residues. V was trimmed by 6 bases and J by 4 bases, leaving 9 bases between them. CDR1 SNHLY and CDR2 FYNNEI come from the germline V gene.

V gene TRBV28 combines with J gene TRBJ2-1, with a possible D match to TRBD1 (5 bases). The CDR3 is 18 residues long. Germline CDR1 MDHEN, CDR2 SYDVKM. The germline V and J ends were trimmed by 2 bases and 0 bases, with 17 bases remaining between them. CDR3 sequence: CASSLNRLGLSSYNEQFF. Here the CDR3 DNA reads TGTGCCAGCAGTTTAAACAGGTTGGGCCTGAGCTCCTACAATGAGCAGTTCTTC.

This clonotype was detected a few times. The chain carries TRBV9 and TRBJ2-4; 8 bases are shared with TRBD2. The length of the CDR3 is 16 residues. Looked up from germline, CDR1 is SGDLS and CDR2 is YYNGEE. Germline trimming cut 4 bases from V and 0 bases from J; bases unmatched to any gene: 6. The CDR3: CASSPGAGVAKNIQYF. The CDR3, as DNA: TGTGCCAGCAGCCCCGGAGCGGGGGTAGCCAAAAACATTCAGTACTTC.

This chain joins TRBV28 and TRBJ2-5; 10 bases fit TRBD1. The J call may be wrong; the DNA end is better matched by TRBJ2-7. Germline V gives CDR1 MDHEN, CDR2 SYDVKM. This CDR3 is 15 amino acids long. CDR3 sequence (DNA): TGTGCCAGCAGCCTTGGGGGGACAGGGGTCTACGAGCAGTACTTC. As protein: CASSLGGTGVYEQYF.

This clonotype was observed a handful of times. This chain uses TRBV7-2 with TRBJ2-1; D gene uncertain. Germline lookup yields CDR1 SGHTA and CDR2 FQGNSA. The CDR3 has 13 residues. V was trimmed by 5 bases and J by 8 bases, leaving 13 bases between them. This CDR3 reads CASSPSPGYEQFF. CDR3 bases: TGTGCCAGCAGCCCCTCCCCCGGCTATGAGCAGTTCTTC. The full variable domain, rest sourced from reference TRBV7-2 and TRBJ2-1, is GAGVSQSPSNKVTEKGKDVELRCDPISGHTALYWYRQSLGQGLEFLIYFQGNSAPDKSGLPSDRFSAERTGGSVSTLTIQRTQQEDSAVYLCASSPSPGYEQFFGPGTRLTVL.

This clonotype was seen a few times. The chain has TRBV5-8 and TRBJ2-1; 12 bases map to TRBD2. This CDR3 region has 15 residues. CDR1 SGHTS and CDR2 YDEGEE come from the germline V gene. Trimming at V came to 9 bases and at J to 7 bases, leaving 11 bases not matched to a gene. CDR3 protein: CATDRGLAGYNEQFF. The DNA of the CDR3 is TGTGCCACAGATCGAGGACTAGCGGGGTATAATGAGCAGTTCTTC.

This clonotype occurred a few times. The genes are TRBV3-1 and TRBJ2-7, with TRBD2 identical over 11 bases. Germline CDR1 is LGHDT and CDR2 is YNNKEL (reference sequence). V trimming: 3 bases; J trimming: 2 bases; junction bases outside the gene matches: 3. This CDR3 is 15 amino acids long. CDR3 in amino acids: CASSHQLAGAYEQYF. The DNA of the CDR3 is TGTGCCAGCAGCCACCAACTAGCGGGAGCCTACGAGCAGTACTTC.

V usage is TRBV12-3 or TRBV12-4 and J usage is TRBJ2-4; 7 positions agree with TRBD2. The V segment lost 5 bases and the J segment 11 bases; nucleotides outside the gene matches: 9. The CDR3 sequence is 13 residues long. The CDR3 protein is CASSLEGGAFQYF. CDR3 DNA: TGTGCCAGCAGTCTGGAGGGAGGGGCTTTTCAGTACTTC.

This clonotype was detected a few times. The chain links TRBV25-1 to TRBJ2-5; TRBD1 aligns across 7 bases. The J call may be wrong; the DNA end is better matched by TRBJ2-7. CDR3 length: 17 amino acids. The germline V gene encodes CDR1 MGHDK and CDR2 SYGVNS. The CDR3 DNA reads as TGTGCCAGCAGTGAACGATCCCCGGGACAGCTAAAGTACGAGCAGTACTTC. Amino acid sequence: CASSERSPGQLKYEQYF.

This clonotype has a handful of counts. The chain recombines TRBV4-3 with TRBJ2-7; 9 bases align to TRBD1. V was pared by 0 bases and J by 2 bases, with 8 bases of the junction left unmatched. This CDR3 region has 17 residues. The germline CDR1 and CDR2 sequences are LGHNA and YSLEER. This CDR3 reads CASSQDSAGQGTYEQYF. CDR3 sequence (DNA): TGCGCCAGCAGCCAAGACTCCGCGGGACAGGGAACCTACGAGCAGTACTTC.

The gene calls are TRBV7-2 and TRBJ1-5; 7 bases line up with TRBD1. This CDR3 is built from 15 residues. Per the germline V gene, CDR1 is SGHTA and CDR2 is FQGNSA. The ends lost 3 bases at V and 0 bases at J; junction bases unmatched: 2. Here the CDR3 reads CASSFPGGSNQPQHF. DNA for the CDR3: TGTGCCAGCAGCTTCCCAGGGGGTAGCAATCAGCCCCAGCATTTT. The complete variable domain, with remaining parts taken from reference TRBV7-2 and TRBJ1-5, reads GAGVSQSPSNKVTEKGKDVELRCDPISGHTALYWYRQSLGQGLEFLIYFQGNSAPDKSGLPSDRFSAERTGGSVSTLTIQRTQQEDSAVYLCASSFPGGSNQPQHFGDGTRLSIL.

This clonotype was observed a few times. The chain recombines TRBV10-1 with TRBJ2-5; weak D call: TRBD1 (6 bases). The CDR3 has 15 residues. Trimming removed 0 bases at V and 1 base at J, with 9 bases between. Germline V CDR1 and CDR2: WNHNN, SYGVQD (reference sequence). As DNA, the CDR3 is TGCGCCAGCAGTGAGTCGACAGGAATCCAAGAGACCCAGTACTTC. Its protein is CASSESTGIQETQYF.

The chain links TRBV29-1 to TRBJ1-4; 7 positions match TRBD1. This CDR3 is 14 amino acids long. Germline CDR1 SQVTM, CDR2 ANQGSEA. The trim removed 3 bases at V and 0 bases at J, leaving 1 base unmatched. CDR3: CSVDQGATNEKLFF. The CDR3 nucleotides read TGCAGCGTTGATCAGGGGGCAACTAATGAAAAACTGTTTTTT.

This clonotype showed up just a few times. The rearrangement joins TRBV5-5 to TRBJ2-1; 8 nucleotides agree with TRBD2. The tail of the sequence fits TRBJ2-5 better, so the J call may be wrong. The V gene's germline CDR1 is SGHKS and CDR2 YYEKEE (reference sequence). The CDR3 contains 14 residues. The CDR3 DNA sequence: TGTGCCAGCAGCTTGGACGGACTAGCAGAGACCCAGTACTTC. Translated: CASSLDGLAETQYF.

This clonotype has a handful of counts. The chain is built from TRBV29-1 and TRBJ2-1; 10 bases match TRBD2. The V gene's germline CDR1 is SQVTM and CDR2 ANQGSEA. V lost 7 bases and J lost 0; bases outside the gene matches: 9. The CDR3 contains 16 residues. The CDR3 DNA sequence: TGCAGCGCTTTAATTATAGCGGGAGGCTCCTACAATGAGCAGTTCTTC. Its protein is CSALIIAGGSYNEQFF.

V and J are TRBV29-1 and TRBJ1-2; D ambiguous. CDR3 length: 14 amino acids. Trimming shortened V by 6 bases and J by 0 bases, and 14 bases separated the two germline ends. Germline lookup yields CDR1 SQVTM and CDR2 ANQGSEA. As DNA, the CDR3 is TGCAGCGTCTCGGTGGTCCTAGCTAACTATGGCTACACCTTC. Residues: CSVSVVLANYGYTF.

This clonotype was found a few times. The V gene is TRBV9, the J gene TRBJ2-3; D remains ambiguous. CDR1 and CDR2 (germline): SGDLS, YYNGEE. V was shortened by 0 bases and J by 2 bases, with 10 bases between the two germline ends. This CDR3 has 15 amino acids. The CDR3 sequence: CASSVGPGSTDTQYF. CDR3 DNA: TGTGCCAGCAGCGTAGGACCAGGCTCCACAGATACGCAGTATTTT.

This clonotype was detected only a few times. The rearrangement joins TRBV19 to TRBJ1-1; unclear D gene. V shed 7 bases and J shed 1 base, with 13 bases lying between them. The CDR3 totals 14 residues. Looked up from germline, CDR1 is LNHDA and CDR2 is SQIVND (reference sequence). CDR3 in amino acids: CASTLFLGNTEAFF. The CDR3 nucleotides are TGTGCCAGTACCCTCTTCCTCGGGAACACTGAAGCTTTCTTT. The full variable domain, in which reference TRBV19 and TRBJ1-1 provide the parts outside the CDR3, is DGGITQSPKYLFRKEGQNVTLSCEQNLNHDAMYWYRQDPGQGLRLIYYSQIVNDFQKGDIAEGYSVSREKKESFPLTVTSAQKNPTAFYLCASTLFLGNTEAFFGQGTRLTVV.

The chain couples TRBV7-9 to TRBJ2-3; TRBD1 agrees at 8 bases. Germline values: CDR1 SEHNR, CDR2 FQNEAQ (reference sequence). J gave up 2 bases and V 4 bases, and 11 bases lay outside the gene matches. This CDR3 has 17 amino acids. CDR3 sequence reads: CASSSRIGTGHTDTQYF. CDR3 in DNA: TGTGCCAGCAGCTCTCGTATCGGGACAGGTCACACAGATACGCAGTATTTT. Filled out from reference TRBV7-9 and TRBJ2-3, the complete variable domain reads DTGVSQNPRHKITKRGQNVTFRCDPISEHNRLYWYRQTLGQGPEFLTYFQNEAQLEKSRLLSDRFSAERPKGSFSTLEIQRTEQGDSAMYLCASSSRIGTGHTDTQYFGPGTRLTVL.

The chain has TRBV11-2 and TRBJ1-2, with TRBD1 matching 9 bases. CDR3 size: 16 residues. With V trimmed by 8 bases and J by 2 bases, 12 bases remained unmatched. The germline V gene encodes CDR1 SGHAT and CDR2 FQNNGV. The DNA of the CDR3 is TGTGCCAGCGGGCAGCGGGGGGGACAGGGAAACTATGGCTACACCTTC. Protein product: CASGQRGGQGNYGYTF.

The rearrangement uses TRBV14 and TRBJ1-4; 9 nucleotides align to TRBD1. Germline CDR1 is SGHDN and CDR2 is FVKESK. V trimming: 0 bases; J trimming: 7 bases; junction bases outside the gene matches: 12. This CDR3 has 18 amino acids. In nucleotides, the CDR3 is TGTGCCAGCAGCCAAGATCGGTGGTCGACGACAGGGGGTGAAAAACTGTTTTTT. Translating it yields CASSQDRWSTTGGEKLFF.

This chain joins TRBV18 and TRBJ2-1; TRBD2 matches at 13 bases. The DNA end is a closer match to TRBJ2-7, so the J assignment may be wrong. Germline CDR1 KGHSH, CDR2 LQKENI. This CDR3 comprises 15 residues. CDR3: CASSRGLAGESEQYF. The CDR3 DNA sequence: TGTGCCAGCTCTCGAGGACTAGCGGGAGAAAGCGAGCAGTACTTC.

The chain employs TRBV7-8 and TRBJ1-4; unclear D gene. The CDR3 has 15 amino acids. Germline CDR1 reads SGHVS; CDR2 reads FQNEAQ. The V and J ends lost 2 bases and 4 bases respectively, with 11 bases between them. As DNA, the CDR3 is TGTGCCAGCAGCTTAAGGACTGAACTTAATGAAAAACTGTTTTTT. It codes for CASSLRTELNEKLFF.

This clonotype has only a few counts. The CDR3 spells CASGFIPGGKDGYTF. In DNA form, the CDR3 reads TGTGCTAGTGGTTTTATTCCGGGAGGGAAGGATGGCTACACCTTC. V and J are TRBV12-5 and TRBJ1-2; D uncertain. Trimming removed 3 bases at V and 6 bases at J, with 17 bases between. The CDR3 is made up of 15 amino acids. Germline assignment: CDR1 LGHNT and CDR2 FRNRAP.